A selection of T cell receptor beta chains follows, all from one sample in a study of T cell responses to AZD1222 COVID-19 vaccine. Assay used: immunoSEQ multiplex PCR; TCRdb lists only in-frame clones, some missing. Here the sample spans roughly 93,000 clones, 90% being singletons. The source was peripheral blood, collected on day 0 of AZD1222 vaccination. The receptor set was obtained from an adult in good health. Each CDR3 is given with its conserved first and last residue. D genes are given only for firm matches. Size tells how often a clone was seen (once, few, many) or the class of an expanded clone, and some rows leave it out.

TRBJ2-2 | 11 | NA | once | TRBV2 | CASRDTGELFF | TGTGCCAGCAGGGACACCGGGGAGCTGTTTTTT
TRBJ1-2 | 14 | TRBD1 | NA | TRBV28 | CASSSSGTARNLSF | TGTGCCAGCAGTTCCTCCGGGACAGCTAGAAATTTAAGCTTC
TRBJ1-5 | 15 | NA | NA | TRBV9 | CASSVEGLTGQPQHF | TGTGCCAGCAGCGTAGAGGGACTCACTGGGCAGCCCCAGCATTTT
TRBJ1-1 | 15 | NA | once | TRBV18 | CASSPRDTRNTEAFF | TGTGCCAGCTCACCCCGGGACACTAGGAACACTGAAGCTTTCTTT
TRBJ2-7 | 13 | NA | NA | TRBV6-5 | CASSYGGSYEQYF | TGTGCCAGCAGTTACGGGGGGTCCTACGAGCAGTACTTC
TRBJ1-5 | 14 | NA | NA | TRBV7-3 | CASSLTGGNQPQHF | TGTGCCAGCAGCCTCACCGGGGGCAATCAGCCCCAGCATTTT
TRBJ2-7 | 15 | NA | NA | TRBV27 | CASSPSLGIWYEQYF | TGTGCCAGCAGTCCGTCACTAGGAATCTGGTACGAGCAGTACTTC
TRBJ1-3 | 14 | TRBD1 | NA | TRBV2 | CASRDTGGGNTIYF | TGTGCCAGCAGAGATACAGGGGGTGGAAACACCATATATTTT
TRBJ1-5 | 14 | TRBD1 | NA | TRBV28 | CASRDRGDNQPQHF | TGTGCCAGTAGGGACAGGGGTGACAATCAGCCCCAGCATTTT
TRBJ1-5 | 14 | NA | NA | TRBV11-2 | CASSLGGESQPQHF | TGTGCCAGCAGCTTGGGGGGGGAAAGTCAGCCCCAGCATTTT
TRBJ2-7 | 15 | TRBD1 | NA | TRBV7-9 | CASSLRQGARYEQYF | TGTGCCAGCAGCTTAAGACAGGGGGCGCGCTACGAGCAGTACTTC
TRBJ1-2 | 16 | TRBD1 | once | TRBV7-2 | CASSLAFPGQGGGYTF | TGTGCCAGCAGCTTAGCGTTCCCGGGACAGGGCGGTGGCTACACCTTC
TRBJ2-7 | 16 | TRBD2 | NA | TRBV5-1 | CASSLARTSGPYEQYF | TGCGCCAGCAGCTTGGCTCGGACTAGCGGTCCCTACGAGCAGTACTTC
TRBJ2-1 | 15 | NA | once | TRBV5-1 | CASSSAGGSYNEQFF | TGCGCCAGCAGCTCAGCAGGGGGGTCCTACAATGAGCAGTTCTTC
TRBJ1-1 | 10 | NA | NA | TRBV29-1 | CSVVRVGAFF | TGCAGCGTCGTCAGGGTAGGGGCTTTCTTT
TRBJ2-7 | 15 | NA | NA | TRBV10-3 | CAISESDSATYEQYF | TGTGCCATCAGTGAGTCGGATAGCGCGACCTACGAGCAGTACTTC
TRBJ2-2 | 16 | NA | NA | TRBV7-3 | CASSLSAGQNTGELFF | TGTGCCAGCAGCTTGTCGGCAGGGCAAAACACCGGGGAGCTGTTTTTT
TRBJ2-4 | 16 | TRBD1 | once | TRBV28 | CASSRQGALAKNIQYF | TGTGCCAGCAGCCGACAGGGGGCTCTGGCCAAAAACATTCAGTACTTC
TRBJ2-5 | 17 | NA | NA | TRBV5-1 | CASSLGRSQGRRETQYF | TGCGCCAGCAGCTTGGGGAGGTCCCAGGGGAGGCGGGAGACCCAGTACTTC
TRBJ2-3 | 16 | TRBD2 | NA | TRBV18 | CASSPSQRLATDTQYF | TGTGCCAGCTCACCATCCCAGCGACTAGCCACAGATACGCAGTATTTT
TRBJ1-6 | 15 | NA | NA | TRBV11-2 | CASSLLTGLDSPLHF | TGTGCCAGCAGCTTATTGACGGGTCTTGATTCACCCCTCCACTTT
TRBJ2-5 | 14 | NA | NA | TRBV6-6 | CASSYDFQGETQYF | TGTGCCAGCAGTTACGATTTTCAGGGGGAGACCCAGTACTTC
TRBJ2-3 | 13 | NA | NA | TRBV28 | CASRPLSTDTQYF | TGTGCCAGCAGACCCCTCTCCACAGATACGCAGTATTTT
TRBJ2-5 | 15 | NA | NA | TRBV7-3 | CASSPNPTRSETQYF | TGTGCCAGCAGCCCCAATCCGACTAGATCAGAGACCCAGTACTTC
TRBJ2-2 | 20 | NA | NA | TRBV3-1/TRBV3-2 | CASSQDPRAEDLKNTGELFF | TGTGCCAGCAGCCAAGATCCCAGGGCGGAAGACCTAAAGAACACCGGGGAGCTGTTTTTT
TRBJ2-5 | 15 | NA | NA | TRBV7-3 | CASSPSGGLQETQYF | TGTGCCAGCAGCCCCTCCGGGGGGCTACAAGAGACCCAGTACTTC
TRBJ2-7 | 14 | NA | NA | TRBV2 | CASTAGGSSYEQYF | TGTGCCAGCACTGCCGGGGGAAGCTCCTACGAGCAGTACTTC
TRBJ1-4 | 13 | NA | NA | TRBV27 | CASSARANEKLFF | TGTGCCAGCAGCGCAAGGGCCAATGAAAAACTGTTTTTT
TRBJ2-7 | 14 | TRBD1 | NA | TRBV10-3 | CAIGTGELSYEQYF | TGTGCCATCGGGACAGGAGAGCTATCCTACGAGCAGTACTTC
TRBJ1-5 | 14 | TRBD1 | NA | TRBV6-2/TRBV6-3 | CASSPGQGSQPQHF | TGTGCCAGCAGTCCCGGACAGGGCAGTCAGCCCCAGCATTTT
TRBJ1-2 | 11 | NA | NA | TRBV28 | CASSVRDGYTF | TGTGCCAGCAGTGTCAGGGATGGCTACACCTTC
TRBJ2-1 | 12 | TRBD1 | NA | TRBV12-5 | CASGPGGYEQFF | TGTGCTAGTGGACCAGGGGGTTATGAGCAGTTCTTC
TRBJ2-7 | 12 | TRBD2 | once | TRBV18 | CASSLLAEEQYF | TGTGCCAGCTCACTACTAGCGGAGGAGCAGTACTTC
TRBJ1-3 | 16 | NA | NA | TRBV7-9 | CASSLRKGLAGNTIYF | TGTGCCAGCAGCTTAAGGAAGGGGTTGGCTGGAAACACCATATATTTT
TRBJ2-7 | 15 | TRBD2 | NA | TRBV30 | CAWSAPGLVRVEQYF | TGTGCCTGGAGTGCACCGGGACTAGTCCGGGTCGAGCAGTACTTC
TRBJ2-5 | 15 | TRBD1 | NA | TRBV2 | CASSAGTGGAETQYF | TGTGCCAGCAGTGCCGGGACAGGGGGCGCGGAGACCCAGTACTTC
TRBJ2-7 | 17 | TRBD2 | NA | TRBV3-1/TRBV3-2 | CASSQELRAGGPNEQYF | TGTGCCAGCAGCCAGGAGCTCCGAGCGGGAGGGCCCAACGAGCAGTACTTC
TRBJ2-6 | 13 | NA | NA | TRBV7-3 | CASSPHGANVLTF | TGTGCCAGCAGCCCCCATGGGGCCAACGTCCTGACTTTC
TRBJ2-2 | 16 | TRBD1 | NA | TRBV7-3 | CASSLSGTANTGELFF | TGTGCCAGCAGCTTATCTGGGACAGCGAACACCGGGGAGCTGTTTTTT
TRBJ2-1 | 15 | NA | NA | TRBV5-4 | CASTRRAAAYNEQFF | TGTGCCAGCACCCGACGTGCTGCAGCCTACAATGAGCAGTTCTTC
TRBJ2-5 | 11 | NA | once | TRBV5-4 | CASSSGETQYF | TGTGCCAGCAGCTCCGGCGAGACCCAGTACTTC
TRBJ2-5 | 16 | NA | NA | TRBV5-1 | CASSPRWSGQRETQYF | TGCGCCAGCAGCCCCCGGTGGTCGGGGCAACGGGAGACCCAGTACTTC
TRBJ2-3 | 16 | TRBD2 | NA | TRBV19 | CASSAWRGREGDTQYF | TGTGCCAGTAGTGCCTGGCGGGGCAGGGAGGGCGATACGCAGTATTTT
TRBJ1-1 | 14 | NA | NA | TRBV6-2/TRBV6-3 | CASSYSRSNTEAFF | TGTGCCAGCAGTTACTCGAGGTCAAACACTGAAGCTTTCTTT
TRBJ2-3 | 12 | TRBD1 | NA | TRBV29-1 | CSGIGQGKSQYF | TGCAGCGGGATCGGACAGGGGAAGTCGCAGTATTTT
TRBJ1-2 | 14 | NA | once | TRBV29-1 | CSVEDRGHRYGYTF | TGCAGCGTTGAAGATCGAGGACACCGCTATGGCTACACCTTC